By sample share, the clone carrying this T cell receptor (beta chain) is medium-sized (0.01 to 0.1%). The antigen is unknown. The read is 3 residues too short to cover the CDR3 end, so that end is filled in from the germline J gene. The sample comes from a study of T cell clonality in common variable immunodeficiency. Study findings and constraints: CVID patient heterogeneity limited repertoire-clinical complication correlations.

TCRdb's table, derived via immunoSEQ multiplex PCR, lists solely in-frame clones and lacks some. Recorded here are around 57,000 clones, none singletons. This CDR3 is 20 amino acids long. V shed 4 bases and J 3 bases; nucleotides not matched to a gene: 16. Per the germline V gene, CDR1 is LGHNA and CDR2 is YNFKEQ. Sequencing used peripheral blood mononuclear cells. The TCR originated in a person aged 18 to 70 in good health. The V call is TRBV4-2, the J call TRBJ2-3; 13 nucleotides line up with TRBD2. CDR3 DNA (partial): TGTGCCAGCAGCCTACCACTAGCGGGAGGGCCCTTAGAGTTGACAGATACG. This translates into CASSLPLAGGPLELTDT. The entire CDR3 is CASSLPLAGGPLELTDTQYF.